This T cell receptor (beta chain) was observed in a study of blood T cells in healthy people across ages. Study-level information: Template switching picked up about one barcoded beta molecule for each two T cells.

The sample holds a few counts of this clonotype. A second PCR of 7 to 11 cycles used a sample-barcoded 5' primer and a J-beta primer mix. Through a template-switch adaptor with 12 random nucleotides, each cDNA molecule received a tag. TCRdb re-analysed the 5' RACE reads in MiXCR, keeping a single row per CDR3 protein. The data show about 640,000 distinct CDR3 sequences, with roughly 53% seen just once and about two fifths held by the top ten. V shed 5 bases and J 5 bases; nucleotides not matched to a gene: 6. Germline CDR1 DFQATT, CDR2 SNEGSKA (reference sequence). The CDR3 is made up of 14 amino acids.

The source of this sequence is a man aged 55 to 70 in good health. The sample comprised blood. The chain couples TRBV20-1 to TRBJ2-3; 11 bases match TRBD1. In DNA form, the CDR3 reads TGCAGTGCTCTGGACAGGGGGCGCGAAGATACGCAGTATTTT. Translating gives CSALDRGREDTQYF.